This TCR beta chain was observed in a study of blood T cell repertoires in COVID-19. Study information: Spain, Italy and the United States supplied samples that represented acute and convalescent COVID-19.

Germline V gene data show CDR1 as KGHDR and CDR2 as SFDVKD. Trimming removed 9 bases from V and 2 bases from J, with 12 bases in between. CDR3 length: 13 amino acids. TCRdb keeps only in-frame clones here, not all; method: immunoSEQ multiplex PCR. The repertoire holds some 100,000 clones, with around 81% as singletons. Material for sequencing was peripheral blood. The rearrangement uses TRBV24-1 and TRBJ1-2; tentative D call: TRBD1 (5 bases). This TCR came from a woman aged 70-85 years with active or convalescent COVID-19. The CDR3 region is CATGAGSNYGYTF. The CDR3 nucleotides read TGTGCCACCGGGGCGGGGTCCAACTATGGCTACACCTTC.